The 15 T cell receptor beta chains in this list originate from one sample, sequenced in a study of cytomegalovirus exposure and HLA in healthy donors. The PCR used 60 Vbeta and 13 Jbeta primers. Sequenced by immunoSEQ multiplex PCR; TCRdb stores in-frame clones only, minus some. The table records around 190,000 clones, around 77% of them present only once. What was sequenced was PBMCs. Source of these receptors: a man in his sixties in good health and CMV-seronegative.

The table lists this clone with a count of one. The chain joins TRBV5-4 to TRBJ2-2; TRBD2 is a possible D gene (5 bases). The germline V gene encodes CDR1 SGHNT and CDR2 YYREEE (reference sequence). This CDR3 is built from 15 residues. V dropped 0 bases and J dropped 0 bases, with 6 bases sitting between them. The CDR3 loop reads CASSLEGANTGELFF. For the CDR3, the DNA is TGTGCCAGCAGCTTGGAGGGAGCGAACACCGGGGAGCTGTTTTTT.

The rearrangement joins TRBV6-1 to TRBJ2-3, with a possible D match to TRBD2 (6 bases). Germline V gene data show CDR1 as MNHNS and CDR2 as SASEGT. Trimming pared 4 bases from V and 5 bases from J, leaving 10 bases between. CDR3 size: 13 residues. The CDR3 DNA is TGTGCCAGCAGTGCGACTAGTATAGATACGCAGTATTTT. Its translation is CASSATSIDTQYF.

Regarding this clone: Relative to the germline gene, one junction end is altered; a read error may explain this. The chain links TRBV27 to TRBJ1-6; 7 bases map to TRBD1. The CDR3 runs to 15 residues. Germline CDR1 is MNHEY and CDR2 is SMNVEV (reference sequence). CDR3: CASSFVGTANSPLNF. CDR3 sequence (DNA): TGTGCCAGCAGTTTTGTTGGGACAGCGAATTCACCCCTCAACTTT.

The V gene is TRBV5-8, the J gene TRBJ2-5; 9 nucleotides match TRBD2. V trimming: 4 bases; J trimming: 2 bases; junction bases outside the gene matches: 9. CDR3 size: 16 residues. Germline V gene sequence: CDR1 SGHTS, CDR2 YDEGEE. Here the CDR3 DNA reads TGTGCCAGCAGCGGCGGTCGGCGGGAGGGACAAGAGACCCAGTACTTC. It translates to CASSGGRREGQETQYF.

The sample holds one count of this clone. CDR3 residues: CASSSIPGTGTEKLFF. The DNA of the CDR3 is TGCGCCAGCAGCTCTATCCCCGGGACAGGGACTGAAAAACTGTTTTTT. The chain links TRBV5-1 to TRBJ1-4, with 9 bases aligning to TRBD1. The CDR3 length is 16 residues. CDR1 SGHRS and CDR2 YFSETQ come from the germline V gene. J gave up 7 bases and V 3 bases, and 10 bases lay outside the gene matches.

V gene TRBV2 combines with J gene TRBJ1-5, with D possibly TRBD1 on 6 matching bases. The CDR3 is 12 amino acids. Trimming left V 9 bases short and J 7 bases short, with 13 bases between. Germline loops: CDR1 SNHLY, CDR2 FYNNEI. The CDR3 DNA reads as TGTGCCAGTCGTACAGGGAACCAGCCCCAGCATTTT. This codes for CASRTGNQPQHF.

V gene TRBV15 combines with J gene TRBJ2-1, with 8 bases that match TRBD2. The CDR3 spans 16 residues. The germline CDR1 and CDR2 sequences are LNHNV and YYDKDF (reference sequence). V shed 4 bases, J shed 0 bases, and the junction held 5 bases outside the gene matches. The CDR3 nucleotides are TGTGCCACCAGCACTTATAGCGGGAACTCCTACAATGAGCAGTTCTTC. It specifies CATSTYSGNSYNEQFF.

This chain connects TRBV2 to TRBJ1-2, with 8 positions matching TRBD1. This CDR3 is built from 16 residues. V shed 4 bases, J shed 6 bases, and the junction held 13 bases outside the gene matches. The V gene's germline CDR1 is SNHLY and CDR2 FYNNEI. As DNA, the CDR3 is TGTGCCAGCAGTGGGGGTCAGGGGGCGCATTGGCATGGCTACACCTTC. As protein: CASSGGQGAHWHGYTF.

The rearrangement uses TRBV19 and TRBJ2-3; TRBD2 is a possible D gene (6 bases). CDR1 is LNHDA, CDR2 SQIVND, per germline (reference sequence). The CDR3 has 13 amino acids. The V and J ends lost 6 bases and 7 bases respectively, with 14 bases between them. CDR3 nucleotides: TGTGCCAGTAGATCAGGGACTTCGAATACGCAGTATTTT. The encoded protein is CASRSGTSNTQYF. The whole variable domain, remainder taken from reference TRBV19 and TRBJ2-3, is DGGITQSPKYLFRKEGQNVTLSCEQNLNHDAMYWYRQDPGQGLRLIYYSQIVNDFQKGDIAEGYSVSREKKESFPLTVTSAQKNPTAFYLCASRSGTSNTQYFGPGTRLTVL.

The rearrangement uses TRBV13 and TRBJ1-2; TRBD1 might be the D (5 bases). Germline V gene data show CDR1 as PRHDT and CDR2 as FYEKMQ (reference sequence). V was cut by 5 bases and J by 2 bases, with 15 bases left in between. The CDR3 has 15 residues. CDR3 bases: TGTGCCAGCAGCACCCGACGGGACTCCAACTATGGCTACACCTTC. It is translated as CASSTRRDSNYGYTF.

The J gene is TRBJ2-6, the V gene TRBV30; 8 nucleotides agree with TRBD1. Trimming removed 5 bases from V and 3 bases from J; junction bases left unmatched: 3. The germline V gene encodes CDR1 GTSNPN and CDR2 SVGIG (reference sequence). The length of the CDR3 is 14 residues. The CDR3 DNA sequence: TGTGCCTGGGGACAGGGCGATGGGGCCAACGTCCTGACTTTC. It is translated as CAWGQGDGANVLTF.

The rearrangement joins TRBV28 to TRBJ2-4; D ambiguous. Germline V lookup: CDR1 MDHEN, CDR2 SYDVKM. Trimming pared 4 bases from V and 1 base from J, leaving 14 bases between. This CDR3 has 16 amino acids. In DNA, the CDR3 is TGTGCCAGCAGTTCGCCGCAGGTTGGGGCCAAAAACATTCAGTACTTC. Protein: CASSSPQVGAKNIQYF.

The chain employs TRBV10-1 and TRBJ2-1; tentative D call: TRBD1 (6 bases). Between the trimmed V and J ends, which lost 2 bases and 4 bases, there was a span of 6 bases. CDR1 and CDR2 from the germline V gene are WNHNN and SYGVQD (reference sequence). This CDR3 contains 13 residues. CDR3: CASSEGTYNEQFF. The CDR3 bases are TGCGCCAGCAGTGAGGGGACATACAATGAGCAGTTCTTC.

Points on this clone: One end of the junction fails to match germline, which may point to a read error. J is TRBJ1-2 and V is TRBV4-1; 7 bases fit TRBD1. Germline V gene sequence: CDR1 MGHRA, CDR2 YSYEKL. This CDR3 is built from 15 residues. The CDR3 reads CASSHPDRDSNGYPF. DNA for the CDR3: TGCGCCAGCAGCCACCCCGACAGGGATTCTAATGGCTACCCCTTC.

In this sample, this clone turned up once. This chain uses TRBV7-9 with TRBJ1-1; no clear D. The CDR3 spans 14 residues. Germline assignment: CDR1 SEHNR and CDR2 FQNEAQ (reference sequence). Trimming pared 5 bases from V and 8 bases from J, leaving 18 bases between. The CDR3 sequence is CASSAGFREGEAFF. CDR3 nucleotide sequence: TGTGCCAGCAGCGCGGGATTCCGGGAGGGAGAAGCTTTCTTT.